The clone carrying this T cell receptor (beta chain) has just a few counts. Its target is unknown. TCR beta rearrangements were amplified from peripheral blood genomic DNA. Germline CDR1 MNHNS, CDR2 SASEGT. Trimming removed 2 bases from V and 6 bases from J; junction bases left unmatched: 9. The CDR3 extends over 16 amino acids. The data are from a study of T cell repertoires in aging, cancer and after chemotherapy. Study-wide background: Healthy donor repertoires were recorded over several months to years and showed clear clonal overlap.

Study results and caveats: Rebound thymic output was suggested by rising median generation probability during chemotherapy in each cancer cohort.

A mixed TRB-A/B primer pool amplified rearranged TRB by multiplex touch-down PCR. Using its own MiXCR run on the multiplex PCR reads, TCRdb lists one record per CDR3 protein. The profile covers roughly 9,900 distinct CDR3 sequences, with 25% to 35% appearing a single time and about 3% taken by the ten largest. The chain uses TRBV6-1 and TRBJ2-7, with 11 bases matching TRBD2. Sequenced material: blood. The receptor's source is a human donor in good health. The CDR3 DNA follows: TGTGCCAGCAGTGAAACCTTAGCGGGGGGGGCCTTCGAGCAGTACTTC. Translated, it gives CASSETLAGGAFEQYF.